A single sample gave rise to the 5 T cell receptor beta chains below, sequenced in a study of blood T cell repertoires in COVID-19. Profiled with immunoSEQ multiplex PCR; TCRdb holds only in-frame clones, not every one. The sample has about 190,000 clones, roughly 85% seen once. The sequencing input was peripheral blood. The receptors shown here come from a woman aged 25 to 39 with acute or convalescent COVID-19.

This rearrangement joins TRBV7-6 to TRBJ2-1; D remains unclear. Germline V gene lookup returns CDR1 SGHVS and CDR2 FNYEAQ. V lost 4 bases to trimming and J lost 8 bases, with 18 bases between them. The CDR3 runs 15 residues. The CDR3 reads CASSWRPAPNDEQFF. DNA of the CDR3: TGTGCCAGCAGCTGGCGGCCTGCCCCAAACGATGAGCAGTTCTTC.

The chain couples TRBV21-1 to TRBJ2-6; whether TRBD1, the table's D call, matches the DNA was not checked. TRBV21-1 is classified as a pseudogene. This CDR3 has 16 residues. CDR3 protein: CASRQGDPSGANVLTF. The DNA of the CDR3 is TGTGCCAGCCGACAGGGGGATCCCTCTGGGGCCAACGTCCTGACTTTC.

The chain links TRBV2 to TRBJ1-4; maybe TRBD1 (6 bases). This CDR3 spans 16 amino acids. The germline gives CDR1 SNHLY, CDR2 FYNNEI. The ends were cut back, 6 bases at V and 7 bases at J, with 21 bases in the middle. CDR3: CASREGPQGFVEKLFF. The CDR3 DNA is TGTGCCAGCAGAGAGGGGCCCCAGGGGTTCGTTGAAAAACTGTTTTTT.

This clone appeared a few times. J is TRBJ1-4 and V is TRBV21-1. TRBV21-1 is recorded as a pseudogene. The CDR3 is 17 amino acids. For the CDR3, the DNA is TGTGCCAGCACTAAAGTGGGAGGGTTGGCAACTAATGAAAAACTGTTTTTT. It codes for CASTKVGGLATNEKLFF.

J is TRBJ1-5 and V is TRBV30; no definite D call. The germline V gene has CDR1 GTSNPN and CDR2 SVGIG (reference sequence). V was shortened by 2 bases and J by 7 bases, with 12 bases between the two germline ends. The CDR3 runs to 13 residues. The DNA of the CDR3 is TGTGCCTGGAGTCCTGGCCCCGCACAGCCCCAGCATTTT. Translated, it gives CAWSPGPAQPQHF.